Given below is one T cell receptor beta chain in context. This sample stems from a study of patients and donors after allogeneic stem cell transplantation. Deletions cut 1 base from V and 0 bases from J, with 10 bases between. This CDR3 is built from 16 residues. CDR1 is SGHRS and CDR2 is YFSETQ in the germline V gene. TCRdb re-called the RT-PCR reads through MiXCR, storing one row per CDR3 protein. Counted here are about 160,000 distinct CDR3 sequences, 30% to 45% occurring once; the ten biggest clones make up about 50%. The V gene is TRBV5-1, the J gene TRBJ2-2; a weak D match, TRBD2 (5 bases). This TCR came from a human donor who was either an allogeneic HSCT recipient or a stem cell or donor lymphocyte infusion donor (not recorded which). It is not recorded whose cells these are; they may come from a transplant donor. The sequenced sample consisted of blood, either unsorted or a sorted T cell fraction (not recorded which). CDR3 residues: CASSLRELSNTGELFF. The CDR3 coding sequence is TGCGCCAGCAGCTTGAGGGAGCTTTCGAACACCGGGGAGCTGTTTTTT. Complete variable domain (other parts from reference TRBV5-1 and TRBJ2-2): KAGVTQTPRYLIKTRGQQVTLSCSPISGHRSVSWYQQTPGQGLQFLFEYFSETQRNKGNFPGRFSGRQFSNSRSEMNVSTLELGDSALYLCASSLRELSNTGELFFGEGSRLTVL.